This T cell receptor beta chain is drawn from a study of cytomegalovirus exposure and HLA in healthy donors. The overall study: Of some 360 genotyped donors, approximately 80% clustered with self-reported Caucasian donors. Overall study results and limits: CMV serostatus was the only recorded immune exposure for donors. TCR beta V- and J-gene trimming was later associated with a missense DCLRE1C variant.

Concerning this clone: Its antigen is not known.

In the PCR, 60 Vbeta and 13 Jbeta primers were used. Profiled with immunoSEQ multiplex PCR; TCRdb holds only in-frame clones, not every one. The sample lists around 60,000 clones, more than 75% seen once, with 6% in the top ten. V shed 6 bases and J shed 2 bases, with 11 bases lying between them. From germline, CDR1 is LGHNA and CDR2 YNFKEQ. The CDR3 contains 14 residues. Sampled while nominally healthy, donors likely had unrecorded immune exposures. This TCR derives from a male donor in good health and CMV-seronegative. The V and J genes are TRBV4-2 and TRBJ1-3, with D maybe TRBD1 (5 bases). Sequencing was carried out using PBMCs. The chain's CDR3 is CASRNQGTGNTIYF. In nucleotides, the CDR3 is TGTGCCAGCAGAAACCAGGGAACTGGAAACACCATATATTTT.